Listed below are T cell receptor beta chains from one sample, sequenced in a study of blood T cell repertoires in COVID-19. Sequencing was performed with immunoSEQ multiplex PCR; in TCRdb, only in-frame clones are kept and a portion is missing. This sample has about 87,000 clones, with around 83% found just once. Sequenced: peripheral blood. These receptors were obtained from a woman between 65 and 79 years old with acute or convalescent COVID-19. Both conserved end residues are trimmed from each CDR3. D genes are given only for firm matches. Size is stated for part of the rows, as once, few or many counts, or as a class when the clone is expanded.

v_call,cdr3_length,d_call,j_call,clone_size,cdr3_aa
TRBV29-1,11,-,TRBJ1-2,once,SAREGALNGYT
TRBV30,14,-,TRBJ1-6,-,AWSVPLSGVSSPLH
TRBV28,11,-,TRBJ1-1,-,ASSFPSETEAF
TRBV5-1,13,-,TRBJ1-2,-,ASSLGGQFNYGYT
TRBV2,17,TRBD2,TRBJ2-2,-,ASSYSIRLAGVNTGELF
TRBV28,12,TRBD1,TRBJ2-7,-,ASSSGTATYEQY
TRBV7-8,12,-,TRBJ1-2,-,ASSWTRSDYGYT
TRBV2,11,-,TRBJ2-2,-,ASTATGSGELF
TRBV5-4,11,-,TRBJ1-3,once,ASSLYSGNTIY
TRBV29-1,12,TRBD1,TRBJ1-1,-,SVEVQTGGLEAF
TRBV19,13,-,TRBJ1-1,-,ASSPDSPWGTEAF
TRBV6-2/TRBV6-3,13,TRBD1,TRBJ2-5,-,ASSYLRTGAGTQY
TRBV3-1/TRBV3-2,11,-,TRBJ1-2,-,ASRQTGYQGYT
TRBV12-5,12,TRBD1,TRBJ1-4,few,ASGTGQDNEKLF
TRBV4-1,14,-,TRBJ1-2,-,ASSHPAGQVVYGYT
TRBV11-2,11,-,TRBJ2-1,-,ASSSLVVGEQF
TRBV5-4,12,-,TRBJ2-7,-,ASSMDRISYEQY
TRBV5-1,11,-,TRBJ2-3,-,ASSLEGADTQY
TRBV12-1,12,-,TRBJ2-7,-,ASSSGQGYYEQY
TRBV3-1/TRBV3-2,14,-,TRBJ1-4,-,ASSLLAGAANEKLF
TRBV18,13,-,TRBJ1-4,-,ASSLAEGANEKLF
TRBV3-1/TRBV3-2,12,TRBD1,TRBJ1-1,-,ASSQREDRGEAF
TRBV9,13,TRBD1,TRBJ2-5,-,ASSPRGGSQETQY
TRBV19,13,TRBD1,TRBJ1-1,-,ASSNTGTGYTEAF
TRBV5-1,16,-,TRBJ1-4,-,ASSHRQESFATNEKLF
TRBV19,12,TRBD2,TRBJ2-5,once,ASSQRDQEETQY
TRBV19,12,TRBD1,TRBJ1-1,-,ASSTSDRGTEAF
TRBV10-3,11,-,TRBJ2-3,-,AISEAVEDTQY
TRBV2,11,-,TRBJ1-1,-,ASRPGQYTEAF
TRBV4-1,15,TRBD2,TRBJ2-4,-,ASSPGTSGGGLNIQY
TRBV2,10,-,TRBJ1-2,-,ASSEENYGYT